The 24 T cell receptor beta chains below all came from one sample that was sequenced in a study of blood T cells in healthy people across ages. Next came a second PCR, run for roughly 7 to 12 cycles, which used a sample-barcoded 5' primer along with a J-beta primer mix. TCRdb reprocessed the 5' RACE reads via MiXCR and lists one record per CDR3 protein. The sample lists around 780,000 distinct CDR3 sequences, approximately 60% occurring once. The material sequenced was blood. The source is a man aged 35 to 55 in good health.

This clonotype was seen just once. The gene calls are TRBV12-3 or TRBV12-4 and TRBJ2-5; 7 bases line up with TRBD2. The CDR3 contains 15 residues. Trimming took 6 bases from V and 2 from J; bases not matched to a gene: 9. The CDR3 is CASRPSGARQETQYF. CDR3 nucleotides: TGTGCCAGCAGACCTAGCGGAGCTAGACAAGAGACCCAGTACTTC.

The chain is built from TRBV6-2 or TRBV6-3 and TRBJ1-5; TRBD1 is a possible D gene (5 bases). V lost 6 bases and J 6 bases, leaving 18 bases between the germline ends. CDR3 size: 15 residues. Germline V CDR1 and CDR2: MNHEY, SVGEGT. The chain's CDR3 is CASRGFGGFIQPQHF. CDR3 in DNA: TGTGCCAGCAGAGGGTTCGGGGGGTTTATTCAGCCCCAGCATTTT.

This clonotype was observed many times. The V and J genes are TRBV12-3 or TRBV12-4 and TRBJ1-5; D remains ambiguous. The CDR3 is made up of 12 amino acids. Between the trimmed V and J ends, which lost 7 bases and 3 bases, there was a span of 7 bases. Here the CDR3 DNA reads TGTGCCAGCACCCTAAACAATCAGCCCCAGCATTTT. It codes for CASTLNNQPQHF.

V usage is TRBV4-1 and J usage is TRBJ2-1; D uncertain. Germline V gives CDR1 MGHRA, CDR2 YSYEKL. CDR3 length: 12 residues. The V end lost 0 bases, the J end lost 7 bases, and 4 bases lay between the germline ends. The CDR3 region is CASSQDLNEQFF. In DNA form, the CDR3 reads TGCGCCAGCAGCCAAGATCTTAATGAGCAGTTCTTC.

The chain recombines TRBV5-5 with TRBJ2-4; 8 nucleotides align to TRBD1. Per the germline V gene, CDR1 is SGHKS and CDR2 is YYEKEE (reference sequence). The CDR3 totals 17 residues. With V trimmed by 4 bases and J by 0 bases, 9 bases remained unmatched. The CDR3 DNA reads TGTGCCAGCAGCCCTGGGACAGGTGATGTAGCCAAAAACATTCAGTACTTC. Amino acids: CASSPGTGDVAKNIQYF.

Only one count was recorded for this clonotype. The V gene is TRBV7-2, the J gene TRBJ2-7; 8 nucleotides match TRBD2. With 3 bases clipped from V and 7 bases from J, the junction kept 11 bases outside the gene matches. The CDR3 has 15 residues. CDR1 and CDR2 from the germline V gene are SGHTA and FQGNSA. The CDR3 loop reads CASSFPRGGVHEQYF. CDR3 DNA: TGTGCCAGCAGCTTCCCTCGGGGGGGGGTCCATGAGCAGTACTTC.

The chain uses TRBV24-1 and TRBJ1-2; possible D gene TRBD1, 6 bases. The germline gives CDR1 KGHDR, CDR2 SFDVKD. V gave up 4 bases and J gave up 5 bases, with 16 bases separating them. The CDR3 loop spans 15 amino acids. The CDR3 loop is CATSDSWKTGYGYTF. The CDR3 coding sequence is TGTGCCACCAGTGACTCCTGGAAAACAGGGTATGGCTACACCTTC.

The J gene is TRBJ1-2, the V gene TRBV15; TRBD1 is a possible D gene (5 bases). The CDR3 has 15 residues. In germline, CDR1 is LNHNV, CDR2 YYDKDF (reference sequence). V lost 3 bases, J lost 2 bases, and 13 bases lay in between. The CDR3: CATSRNGGGNYGYTF. The DNA of the CDR3 is TGTGCCACCAGCAGGAATGGGGGGGGAAACTATGGCTACACCTTC.

This clonotype appeared a few times. The chain uses TRBV12-3 or TRBV12-4 and TRBJ1-2, with D unresolved. Deletions cut 5 bases from V and 4 bases from J, with 14 bases between. The CDR3 contains 14 residues. The CDR3 DNA reads as TGTGCCAGCAGTCCCGGGGTGATTGGCTATGGCTACACCTTC. Protein product: CASSPGVIGYGYTF.

The CDR3 DNA is TGTGCCAGCAGTACGCCTCTTTCCTACGAGCAGTACTTC. As protein: CASSTPLSYEQYF. The rearrangement links TRBV28 to TRBJ2-7, with unresolved D. V was clipped by 5 bases and J by 1 base, with 9 bases between them. The CDR3 is made up of 13 amino acids. Germline-derived CDR1 and CDR2 are MDHEN and SYDVKM.

The chain employs TRBV7-2 and TRBJ2-1, with D tentatively TRBD1 (5 bases). CDR3 size: 15 residues. Germline assignment: CDR1 SGHTA and CDR2 FQGNSA. V was cut by 1 base and J by 7 bases, with 14 bases left in between. This CDR3 reads CASSLVVGPRNEQFF. The CDR3 bases are TGTGCCAGCAGCTTAGTGGTGGGGCCGCGGAATGAGCAGTTCTTC.

V gene TRBV5-1 combines with J gene TRBJ2-3, with D uncertain. The CDR3 has 14 amino acids. Germline assignment: CDR1 SGHRS and CDR2 YFSETQ. V shed 4 bases and J shed 1 base, with 10 bases lying between them. CDR3 region: CASSRALGTDTQYF. CDR3 sequence (DNA): TGCGCCAGCAGCCGAGCATTAGGCACAGATACGCAGTATTTT. Combining the CDR3 with reference TRBV5-1 and TRBJ2-3 gives the whole variable domain KAGVTQTPRYLIKTRGQQVTLSCSPISGHRSVSWYQQTPGQGLQFLFEYFSETQRNKGNFPGRFSGRQFSNSRSEMNVSTLELGDSALYLCASSRALGTDTQYFGPGTRLTVL.

J is TRBJ2-7 and V is TRBV7-6; 9 bases agree with TRBD1. The DNA end favors TRBJ2-4, so the J call may be wrong. From germline, CDR1 is SGHVS and CDR2 FNYEAQ. This CDR3 has 12 residues. The CDR3 spells CATGQGKNIQYF. The DNA of the CDR3 is TGTGCCACGGGACAGGGCAAAAACATTCAGTACTTC.

This clonotype was seen once. J is TRBJ2-1 and V is TRBV3-1, with 7 positions matching TRBD1. J was trimmed by 6 bases and V by 2 bases; bases with no gene match: 7. This CDR3 has 15 amino acids. Germline CDR1 reads LGHDT; CDR2 reads YNNKEL (reference sequence). The CDR3 here is CASSQPGQSINEQFF. The CDR3 DNA is TGTGCCAGCAGCCAACCGGGACAGTCGATCAATGAGCAGTTCTTC.

The chain has TRBV2 and TRBJ2-7, with TRBD2 identical over 9 bases. CDR3 size: 15 residues. V was pared by 3 bases and J by 3 bases, with 6 bases of the junction left unmatched. Germline lookup yields CDR1 SNHLY and CDR2 FYNNEI. The DNA of the CDR3 is TGTGCCAGCAGTGATTCCCCTAGCGGGATCTACGAGCAGTACTTC. Its protein product is CASSDSPSGIYEQYF.

The chain joins TRBV6-1 to TRBJ2-1; TRBD2 matches at 13 bases. This CDR3 is 17 amino acids long. V dropped 0 bases and J dropped 6; count of bases not matched to a gene: 5. CDR1 is MNHNS, CDR2 SASEGT, per germline. The CDR3 DNA sequence: TGTGCCAGCAGTGAAGCAGTCACTAGCGGGGGGGCCAATGAGCAGTTCTTC. Protein sequence: CASSEAVTSGGANEQFF.

The V and J genes are TRBV12-3 or TRBV12-4 and TRBJ2-1; D perhaps matches TRBD2 (5 bases). The CDR3 totals 13 residues. Trimming pared 6 bases from V and 5 bases from J, leaving 11 bases between. The CDR3 is CASSTDWNNEQFF. The CDR3 nucleotides are TGTGCCAGCAGCACGGACTGGAACAATGAGCAGTTCTTC.

This chain connects TRBV7-3 to TRBJ2-1, with D possibly TRBD1 on 6 matching bases. V lost 5 bases, J lost 5 bases, and 13 bases lay in between. This CDR3 has 14 residues. The V gene's germline CDR1 is SGHTA and CDR2 FQGTGA. DNA of the CDR3: TGTGCCAGCAGCCAAAGACAGGCCGACAATGAGCAGTTCTTC. This encodes CASSQRQADNEQFF.

This clonotype was observed a few times. The J gene is TRBJ1-5, the V gene TRBV28, with D unclear. Germline V gives CDR1 MDHEN, CDR2 SYDVKM. CDR3 length: 13 amino acids. V gave up 3 bases and J gave up 5 bases, with 8 bases separating them. The CDR3 DNA follows: TGTGCCAGCAGTTTTCAGGTGGATCAGCCCCAGCATTTT. Translating gives CASSFQVDQPQHF. The variable domain in full, completed from reference TRBV28 and TRBJ1-5, reads DVKVTQSSRYLVKRTGEKVFLECVQDMDHENMFWYRQDPGLGLRLIYFSYDVKMKEKGDIPEGYSVSREKKERFSLILESASTNQTSMYLCASSFQVDQPQHFGDGTRLSIL.

In this sample, this clonotype turned up a few times. The chain couples TRBV6-5 to TRBJ1-6; 9 bases map to TRBD1. With V trimmed by 5 bases and J by 9 bases, 5 bases remained unmatched. The CDR3 has 14 amino acids. Germline CDR1 MNHEY, CDR2 SVGAGI. Here the CDR3 DNA reads TGTGCCAGCAGTCCCGGACAGGGGAGTTCACCCCTCCACTTT. Translating it yields CASSPGQGSSPLHF.

A remark on this clonotype: The junction does not match germline at one end; this may be a read error. V and J are TRBV5-1 and TRBJ1-2, with a tentative D call TRBD1 (6 bases). This CDR3 comprises 14 residues. Looked up from germline, CDR1 is SGHRS and CDR2 is YFSETQ. The CDR3 nucleotides are TGCGCCTGCAGCCCAGAGGGGGGAGCGCGGGGCTACACCTTC. This translates into CACSPEGGARGYTF.

This clonotype counts as medium-sized. The rearrangement links TRBV20-1 to TRBJ1-2; D remains unclear. The CDR3 length is 14 residues. Trimming left V 3 bases short and J 4 bases short, with 15 bases between. Per germline, CDR1 DFQATT and CDR2 SNEGSKA (reference sequence). CDR3 DNA: TGCAGTGCTAGGGCAGGAGGTATTAGCTATGGCTACACCTTC. Its protein is CSARAGGISYGYTF.

The J gene is TRBJ2-7, the V gene TRBV20-1; D is perhaps TRBD2 (5 bases). The germline V gene has CDR1 DFQATT and CDR2 SNEGSKA (reference sequence). This CDR3 is built from 15 residues. Trimming stripped 4 bases from V and 0 bases from J, with 16 bases between. CDR3 DNA sequence: TGCAGTGCTACCTCTAGCCGCCAGAGCTCCTACGAGCAGTACTTC. Its protein is CSATSSRQSSYEQYF.

This clonotype was detected a few times. V is TRBV7-9 and J is TRBJ1-1; the D is unclear. This CDR3 comprises 14 residues. Trimming took off 1 base at V and 5 bases at J, with 11 bases between the two ends. Germline loops: CDR1 SEHNR, CDR2 FQNEAQ (reference sequence). The CDR3 sequence is CASSLGDLGTEAFF. The CDR3 DNA reads TGTGCCAGCAGCTTAGGCGATTTGGGGACTGAAGCTTTCTTT. Supplemented by reference TRBV7-9 and TRBJ1-1, the full variable domain reads DTGVSQNPRHKITKRGQNVTFRCDPISEHNRLYWYRQTLGQGPEFLTYFQNEAQLEKSRLLSDRFSAERPKGSFSTLEIQRTEQGDSAMYLCASSLGDLGTEAFFGQGTRLTVV.